This T cell receptor (beta chain) is from a study of shared clonotypes between healthy human individuals. Germline CDR1 and CDR2: MDHEN and SYDVKM. This CDR3 has 18 residues. Trimming stripped 7 bases from V and 6 bases from J, with 28 bases between. The CD4+ fraction was divided into a CD45RA+ naive subset and a CD45RA-negative memory subset. Findings of the study overall: Relative to memory subsets, naive subsets generally showed larger estimated richness.

A note on this clone: The antigen is not known.

Assay: immunoSEQ multiplex PCR; the TCRdb copy retains only in-frame clones and omits some. The sample has about 2.3 million clones, roughly 90% seen once. The source of this sequence is a young man in good health. Some clones in this sample may be carry-over from other donors' samples. The rearrangement links TRBV28 to TRBJ1-5; D perhaps matches TRBD1 (5 bases). Sample: naive CD4+ T cells from PBMCs. Documented subset: CD45RA+ positively selected. The CDR3 DNA reads as TGTGCCAGCACCCCGGGGCGGGGGACGGGTCCGGGCGGTCAGCCCCAGCATTTT. Its translation: CASTPGRGTGPGGQPQHF.